The rows below give T cell receptor beta chains drawn from one sample of a study of T cells in Graves' hyperthyroidism and ophthalmopathy. TCRdb fed the multiplex PCR reads into MiXCR, producing one record per CDR3 protein. Counted here are a few hundred thousand distinct CDR3 sequences, 46% occurring once; the ten biggest clones make up approximately 7.5%. Input material: peripheral blood or thyroid tissue (not recorded which). The receptors stem from a woman aged 18-29 years with Graves' hyperthyroidism. Each CDR3 is given with its conserved first and last residue. Each record gives: V gene, clone size, J gene, D gene, CDR3 DNA, CDR3 protein. D genes are given only for firm matches. Clone size is not always given. Where it is, it says once, few, many or a class for expanded clones.

V gene: TRBV24-1; clone size: .; J gene: TRBJ2-5; D gene: .; CDR3 DNA: TGTGCCACCAGTGATACCCGGGGCCAAGAGACCCAGTACTTC; CDR3 protein: CATSDTRGQETQYF
V gene: TRBV7-2; clone size: .; J gene: TRBJ2-7; D gene: TRBD2; CDR3 DNA: TGTGCCAGCAGGTTGACTAGCGGGAGGATGGAGCAGTACTTC; CDR3 protein: CASRLTSGRMEQYF
V gene: TRBV13; clone size: .; J gene: TRBJ1-1; D gene: .; CDR3 DNA: TGTGCCAGCAGCTGGGCATCTGAAGCTTTCTTT; CDR3 protein: CASSWASEAFF
V gene: TRBV12-5; clone size: many; J gene: TRBJ1-1; D gene: .; CDR3 DNA: TGTGCTAGTGGTTTGGTAAACAGTATGAACACTGAAGCTTTCTTT; CDR3 protein: CASGLVNSMNTEAFF
V gene: TRBV7-9; clone size: .; J gene: TRBJ2-7; D gene: .; CDR3 DNA: TGTGCCAGCAGCCCAGCGGAGGGAGACTCCTACAATGAGCAGTACTTC; CDR3 protein: CASSPAEGDSYNEQYF
V gene: TRBV7-8; clone size: .; J gene: TRBJ2-6; D gene: TRBD1; CDR3 DNA: TGTGCCAGCAGCTTATGGGGCCAAGGGGGCACTGGGGCCAACGTCCTGACTTTC; CDR3 protein: CASSLWGQGGTGANVLTF
V gene: TRBV7-3; clone size: .; J gene: TRBJ2-7; D gene: TRBD2; CDR3 DNA: TGTGCCAGCAGCCCCCTTGGGGGAGGGCGGGATGAGCAGTACTTC; CDR3 protein: CASSPLGGGRDEQYF
V gene: TRBV25-1; clone size: .; J gene: TRBJ1-2; D gene: .; CDR3 DNA: TGTGCCAGCAGTTCCGCCCGTCCCAGCCTCAAATTCCAACCCTATGGCTACACCTTC; CDR3 protein: CASSSARPSLKFQPYGYTF
V gene: TRBV7-9; clone size: .; J gene: TRBJ2-7; D gene: TRBD2; CDR3 DNA: TGTGCCAGCAGCAAGACTAGCGACGAGCAGTACTTC; CDR3 protein: CASSKTSDEQYF
V gene: TRBV9; clone size: many; J gene: TRBJ2-3; D gene: TRBD2; CDR3 DNA: TGTGCCAGCAGCGTAGGGGGGACTAGCGGGAGGGAACTTTATTTT; CDR3 protein: CASSVGGTSGRELYF
V gene: TRBV3-1; clone size: many; J gene: TRBJ2-5; D gene: .; CDR3 DNA: TGTGCCAGCAGCCAAGGAAAGAGAGAGACCCAGTACTTC; CDR3 protein: CASSQGKRETQYF
V gene: TRBV10-3; clone size: .; J gene: TRBJ2-3; D gene: TRBD1; CDR3 DNA: TGTGCCGCCCGGACAGGGGCGAACACAGATACGCAGTATTTT; CDR3 protein: CAARTGANTDTQYF
V gene: TRBV24-1; clone size: once; J gene: TRBJ1-2; D gene: .; CDR3 DNA: TGTGCCACCAGTGATACGCAGGCCGCCGACTACACCTTC; CDR3 protein: CATSDTQAADYTF
V gene: TRBV4-1; clone size: .; J gene: TRBJ2-3; D gene: TRBD2; CDR3 DNA: TGTGCCAGCAGCACGCACCTGGCGGGAGGCGGCACAGATACGCAGTATTTT; CDR3 protein: CASSTHLAGGGTDTQYF
V gene: TRBV29-1; clone size: .; J gene: TRBJ2-4; D gene: TRBD1; CDR3 DNA: TGCAGCGTTGAAGATCGGTACAGGGGGAAGGAAAACATTCAGTACTTC; CDR3 protein: CSVEDRYRGKENIQYF
V gene: TRBV29-1; clone size: .; J gene: TRBJ1-1; D gene: .; CDR3 DNA: TGCAGCACTGCTACAGGGTCCACTGAAGCTTTCTTT; CDR3 protein: CSTATGSTEAFF
V gene: TRBV20-1; clone size: .; J gene: TRBJ2-7; D gene: TRBD2; CDR3 DNA: TGCAGTGCTAGAAACCAGCGGGAGTACGAGCAGTACTTC; CDR3 protein: CSARNQREYEQYF
V gene: TRBV19; clone size: many; J gene: TRBJ1-1; D gene: .; CDR3 DNA: TGTGCCAGTAGCATAATGGGGGGTTTGAACACTGAAGCTTTCTTT; CDR3 protein: CASSIMGGLNTEAFF
V gene: TRBV11-3; clone size: .; J gene: TRBJ2-7; D gene: TRBD2; CDR3 DNA: TGTGCCAGCAGCTTCGGACTAGCGGGATCCTACGAGCAGTACTTC; CDR3 protein: CASSFGLAGSYEQYF
V gene: TRBV7-8; clone size: .; J gene: TRBJ2-1; D gene: TRBD2; CDR3 DNA: TGTGCCAGCAGCGCGCGACTAGCGGGAGGGAGTCGCTCCTACAATGAGCAGTTCTTC; CDR3 protein: CASSARLAGGSRSYNEQFF
V gene: TRBV24-1; clone size: few; J gene: TRBJ1-2; D gene: .; CDR3 DNA: TGTGCCACCAGTGATGGTTCTGGCTACACCTTC; CDR3 protein: CATSDGSGYTF
V gene: TRBV11-3; clone size: many; J gene: TRBJ2-3; D gene: .; CDR3 DNA: TGTGCCAGCAACGCGAATCCACGGGGAGATACGCAGTATTTT; CDR3 protein: CASNANPRGDTQYF
V gene: TRBV6-6; clone size: many; J gene: TRBJ1-5; D gene: .; CDR3 DNA: TGTGCCAGCGTGGGAGGAAGCTATAGCAATCAGCCCCAGCATTTT; CDR3 protein: CASVGGSYSNQPQHF
V gene: TRBV24-1; clone size: many; J gene: TRBJ2-2; D gene: TRBD2; CDR3 DNA: TGTGCCACCAGTCTTAGCGGGAGGGCCTCAAACACCGGGGAGCTGTTTTTT; CDR3 protein: CATSLSGRASNTGELFF
V gene: TRBV12-3/TRBV12-4; clone size: .; J gene: TRBJ1-6; D gene: .; CDR3 DNA: TGTGCCAGCAGGGGAATTGATTCACCCTCCCACTTT; CDR3 protein: CASRGIDSPSHF
V gene: TRBV12-5; clone size: many; J gene: TRBJ1-1; D gene: .; CDR3 DNA: TGTGCTAGTGGCCTCCCGGGCGGAACGAACACTGAAGCTTTCTTT; CDR3 protein: CASGLPGGTNTEAFF
V gene: TRBV18; clone size: .; J gene: TRBJ2-5; D gene: .; CDR3 DNA: TGTGCCAGCTCACCACCGGGGGTGAACAGGCAAGAGACCCAGTACTTC; CDR3 protein: CASSPPGVNRQETQYF
V gene: TRBV20-1; clone size: many; J gene: TRBJ1-3; D gene: .; CDR3 DNA: TGCAGTGCTAGCGACATCAACTCTGGAAACACCATATATTTT; CDR3 protein: CSASDINSGNTIYF
V gene: TRBV7-2; clone size: .; J gene: TRBJ2-7; D gene: TRBD1; CDR3 DNA: TGTGCCAGCAGCTTAAAGGGACAGGGGTACGAGCAGTACTTC; CDR3 protein: CASSLKGQGYEQYF
V gene: TRBV4-1; clone size: .; J gene: TRBJ2-2; D gene: .; CDR3 DNA: TGTGCCAGCAGCCAAGCCGGGGACAGGGAGCTGTTTTTT; CDR3 protein: CASSQAGDRELFF
V gene: TRBV5-4; clone size: .; J gene: TRBJ2-1; D gene: .; CDR3 DNA: TGTGCCAGCAAGAGGCCTTTAAACAATGAGCAGTTCTTC; CDR3 protein: CASKRPLNNEQFF
V gene: TRBV29-1; clone size: .; J gene: TRBJ1-3; D gene: TRBD1; CDR3 DNA: TGCAGCGTTGAACAGGGGGGACAGAACTCTGGAAACACCATATATTTT; CDR3 protein: CSVEQGGQNSGNTIYF
V gene: TRBV20-1; clone size: .; J gene: TRBJ1-2; D gene: .; CDR3 DNA: TGCAGTGCTAGAGATCCATACAGGGTGTCTGGCTACACCTTC; CDR3 protein: CSARDPYRVSGYTF